A single sample is the source of the 26 T cell receptor beta chains below, sequenced in a study of cytomegalovirus exposure and HLA in healthy donors. A multiplex PCR was run with 60 Vbeta primers and 13 Jbeta primers. Clones were sequenced by immunoSEQ multiplex PCR, and TCRdb holds only the in-frame ones, with some missing. The table has 80,000 to 95,000 clones, 75% to 85% seen once; the top ten hold about 15%. The specimen sequenced was PBMCs. All receptors come from a woman between 35 and 50 years old in good health and CMV-seropositive.

The chain couples TRBV7-9 to TRBJ2-1; D not resolved. This CDR3 is built from 12 residues. V lost 5 bases, J lost 3 bases, and 5 bases lay in between. Germline V gives CDR1 SEHNR, CDR2 FQNEAQ (reference sequence). CDR3 nucleotides: TGTGCCAGCAGCGCAGACTACAATGAGCAGTTCTTC. Its protein product is CASSADYNEQFF.

The CDR3 DNA sequence: TGTGCCAGCAGCACCTACCGGGACAGGGGCTATGGCTACACCTTC. It specifies CASSTYRDRGYGYTF. The rearrangement uses TRBV11-2 and TRBJ1-2, with TRBD1 identical over 10 bases. CDR1 is SGHAT, CDR2 FQNNGV, per germline. The length of the CDR3 is 15 residues. Unmatched junction bases numbered 7, after V lost 5 bases and J lost 4 bases.

The chain recombines TRBV7-9 with TRBJ1-2; 10 bases align to TRBD1. The V gene's germline CDR1 is SEHNR and CDR2 FQNEAQ (reference sequence). CDR3 length: 14 residues. Germline trimming cut 3 bases from V and 4 bases from J; bases unmatched to any gene: 2. DNA of the CDR3: TGTGCCAGCAGCTTCGGGACAGGGGTCTATGGCTACACCTTC. Residues: CASSFGTGVYGYTF. The entire variable domain, with the rest obtained from reference TRBV7-9 and TRBJ1-2, is as follows: DTGVSQNPRHKITKRGQNVTFRCDPISEHNRLYWYRQTLGQGPEFLTYFQNEAQLEKSRLLSDRFSAERPKGSFSTLEIQRTEQGDSAMYLCASSFGTGVYGYTFGSGTRLTVV.

The rearrangement links TRBV4-3 to TRBJ1-2, with D unclear. The CDR3 length is 17 residues. CDR1 is LGHNA, CDR2 YSLEER, per germline. Trimming cost V 0 bases and J 5 bases, with 19 bases left between them. CDR3: CASSQEIGGIANYGYTF. The CDR3 nucleotides read TGCGCCAGCAGCCAAGAGATAGGAGGCATTGCGAATTATGGCTACACCTTC.

This clone came up once. This chain links TRBV7-2 with TRBJ2-5; 7 bases align to TRBD1. V shed 4 bases and J 7 bases; nucleotides not matched to a gene: 6. Germline values: CDR1 SGHTA, CDR2 FQGNSA. CDR3 size: 13 residues. The CDR3 reads CASSSRDSRTQYF. CDR3 nucleotides: TGTGCCAGCAGCTCACGGGACAGTCGGACCCAGTACTTC.

The rearrangement links TRBV10-3 to TRBJ1-5; D perhaps matches TRBD1 (5 bases). Germline CDR1 reads ENHRY; CDR2 reads SYGVKD. The CDR3 runs 14 residues. Trimming pared 2 bases from V and 4 bases from J, leaving 9 bases between. The CDR3 DNA reads TGTGCCATCAGTGAGACAGGACGAAATCAGCCCCAGCATTTT. Translation: CAISETGRNQPQHF.

The V call is TRBV7-9, the J call TRBJ1-1, with TRBD1 as a possible D gene (6 bases). This CDR3 contains 12 residues. Germline CDR1 reads SEHNR; CDR2 reads FQNEAQ (reference sequence). The CDR3 loop is CASGALNTEAFF. CDR3 nucleotides: TGTGCTTCAGGGGCTCTGAACACTGAAGCTTTCTTT.

The V gene is TRBV6-5, the J gene TRBJ2-3; TRBD1 might be the D (5 bases). The ends were cut back, 0 bases at V and 1 base at J, with 11 bases in the middle. The CDR3 is 16 amino acids. The V gene's germline CDR1 is MNHEY and CDR2 SVGAGI. CDR3 amino acids: CASSYSSGLRTDTQYF. The CDR3 bases are TGTGCCAGCAGTTACTCGTCAGGGCTACGCACAGATACGCAGTATTTT.

The CDR3 nucleotides read TGTGCCAGCAAGACATTTAGCGGGAGGACCTACAATGAGCAGTTCTTC. Its translation: CASKTFSGRTYNEQFF. V is TRBV6-6 and J is TRBJ2-1, with TRBD2 identical over 10 bases. V dropped 7 bases and J dropped 2; count of bases not matched to a gene: 8. From germline, CDR1 is MNHNY and CDR2 SVGAGI (reference sequence). The CDR3 covers 16 residues.

CDR3 sequence reads: CASSPTTGTNTEAFF. CDR3 DNA: TGTGCCAGCAGTCCCACGACAGGGACCAACACTGAAGCTTTCTTT. This chain connects TRBV27 to TRBJ1-1, with 7 bases fitting TRBD1. V was pared by 5 bases and J by 2 bases, with 8 bases of the junction left unmatched. Germline CDR1 reads MNHEY; CDR2 reads SMNVEV (reference sequence). The CDR3 totals 15 residues.

The gene calls are TRBV9 and TRBJ2-7; a possible D gene is TRBD1 (6 bases). Germline CDR1 SGDLS, CDR2 YYNGEE. There are 14 residues in the CDR3. V was shortened by 3 bases and J by 2 bases, with 12 bases between the two germline ends. The CDR3 nucleotides read TGTGCCAGCAGCGCACAGGGATCCGCCTACGAGCAGTACTTC. It yields the protein CASSAQGSAYEQYF.

The V gene is TRBV19, the J gene TRBJ1-5, with 11 bases fitting TRBD1. Germline V gene sequence: CDR1 LNHDA, CDR2 SQIVND (reference sequence). The J segment lost 6 bases and the V segment lost 9 bases, leaving 10 bases of the junction unmatched. The CDR3 runs 15 residues. CDR3 in DNA: TGTGCCAGCAGGACAGGGGGCGATTTGACTCAGCCCCAGCATTTT. Translated, it gives CASRTGGDLTQPQHF. The whole variable domain, remainder taken from reference TRBV19 and TRBJ1-5, is DGGITQSPKYLFRKEGQNVTLSCEQNLNHDAMYWYRQDPGQGLRLIYYSQIVNDFQKGDIAEGYSVSREKKESFPLTVTSAQKNPTAFYLCASRTGGDLTQPQHFGDGTRLSIL.

In nucleotides, the CDR3 is TGTGCCAGTAGTACACCCGAGGAGGGTGGTGGCTACACCTTC. Amino acid sequence: CASSTPEEGGGYTF. The chain is built from TRBV19 and TRBJ1-2; no clear D. Trimming took 4 bases from V and 7 from J, leaving 16 bases between them. The CDR3 has 14 amino acids. Germline V gene lookup returns CDR1 LNHDA and CDR2 SQIVND (reference sequence). Drawing the rest from reference TRBV19 and TRBJ1-2, the complete variable domain is DGGITQSPKYLFRKEGQNVTLSCEQNLNHDAMYWYRQDPGQGLRLIYYSQIVNDFQKGDIAEGYSVSREKKESFPLTVTSAQKNPTAFYLCASSTPEEGGGYTFGSGTRLTVV.

This clone was seen a few times. V usage is TRBV23-1 and J usage is TRBJ2-1, with TRBD2 identical over 7 bases. TRBV23-1 is marked as an open reading frame, function uncertain. Trimming removed 3 bases from V and 3 bases from J; junction bases left unmatched: 11. This CDR3 is 17 amino acids long. The CDR3 protein is CASSHHPTSRDYNEQFF. DNA for the CDR3: TGCGCCAGCAGTCATCACCCGACTAGCCGCGACTACAATGAGCAGTTCTTC.

The rearrangement links TRBV6-1 to TRBJ1-2; 8 nucleotides agree with TRBD1. CDR1 and CDR2 from the germline V gene are MNHNS and SASEGT. The CDR3 spans 15 residues. With V trimmed by 6 bases and J by 4 bases, 10 bases remained unmatched. CDR3 sequence (DNA): TGTGCCAGCAGACAAGGACAGGGTGAAATCTATGGCTACACCTTC. It specifies CASRQGQGEIYGYTF.

The J gene is TRBJ2-7, the V gene TRBV11-1; D perhaps matches TRBD2 (6 bases). CDR3 size: 17 residues. V was shortened by 4 bases and J by 0 bases, with 19 bases between the two germline ends. CDR1 and CDR2 (germline): SGHAT, FQDESV (reference sequence). The CDR3 loop is CASSSRRAGFSSYEQYF. The CDR3 DNA reads as TGTGCCAGCAGCTCCCGACGAGCGGGCTTTAGCTCCTACGAGCAGTACTTC. The full variable domain, with the rest looked up from reference TRBV11-1 and TRBJ2-7, is EAEVAQSPRYKITEKSQAVAFWCDPISGHATLYWYRQILGQGPELLVQFQDESVVDDSQLPKDRFSAERLKGVDSTLKIQPAELGDSAMYLCASSSRRAGFSSYEQYFGPGTRLTVT.

The CDR3 coding sequence is TGTGCCAGCAGCTCCGGGACAGGGGACCCCGGTGCCAAAAACATTCAGTACTTC. Its protein product is CASSSGTGDPGAKNIQYF. The chain uses TRBV11-2 and TRBJ2-4; 10 positions match TRBD1. This CDR3 has 18 amino acids. Trimming at V came to 4 bases and at J to 1 base, leaving 10 bases not matched to a gene. Germline V gives CDR1 SGHAT, CDR2 FQNNGV.

The chain has TRBV2 and TRBJ1-5; 9 nucleotides align to TRBD1. Germline V gene lookup returns CDR1 SNHLY and CDR2 FYNNEI. Trimming took 2 bases from V and 8 from J; bases not matched to a gene: 10. CDR3 size: 16 residues. The CDR3 DNA sequence: TGTGCCAGCAGTGAAATCGTGGGGACAGGGAGTGAGCCCCAGCATTTT. The encoded protein is CASSEIVGTGSEPQHF.

The chain has TRBV30 and TRBJ1-5; tentative D call: TRBD1 (6 bases). V was shortened by 2 bases and J by 5 bases, with 10 bases between the two germline ends. Germline assignment: CDR1 GTSNPN and CDR2 SVGIG (reference sequence). CDR3 size: 13 residues. The CDR3 DNA reads TGTGCCTGGAGTTCGGGGGGGCATCAGCCCCAGCATTTT. Protein: CAWSSGGHQPQHF.

The chain is built from TRBV25-1 and TRBJ2-4; 14 bases align to TRBD2. The length of the CDR3 is 17 residues. CDR1 and CDR2 (germline): MGHDK, SYGVNS. V was pared by 5 bases and J by 7 bases, with 10 bases of the junction left unmatched. CDR3 sequence: CASSPGTSGSAVNIQYF. CDR3 coding DNA: TGTGCCAGCAGTCCCGGGACTAGCGGGAGCGCAGTCAACATTCAGTACTTC.

The genes are TRBV28 and TRBJ1-2, with D hard to call. Looked up from germline, CDR1 is MDHEN and CDR2 is SYDVKM. Deletions cut 4 bases from V and 5 bases from J, with 8 bases between. The CDR3 loop spans 12 amino acids. The CDR3 is CASSSGRYGYTF. The CDR3 bases are TGTGCCAGCAGTTCCGGGAGGTATGGCTACACCTTC.

This clone has more than one count but fewer than ten. CDR3 region: CASSSTGTAHEKLFF. In DNA, the CDR3 is TGTGCCAGCAGTAGTACAGGGACAGCTCATGAAAAACTGTTTTTT. The rearrangement joins TRBV6-1 to TRBJ1-4; 7 bases are shared with TRBD1. After removal of 5 bases from V and 6 bases from J, the junction contained 9 bases not matched to a gene. The CDR3 has 15 residues. The germline gives CDR1 MNHNS, CDR2 SASEGT.

The rearrangement joins TRBV7-2 to TRBJ2-1; D may be TRBD2 (5 bases). The CDR3 consists of 13 residues. Germline V gene data show CDR1 as SGHTA and CDR2 as FQGNSA. The V gene lost 1 base and the J gene lost 9 bases, with 10 bases spanning the gap. CDR3 protein: CASSLGPAGEQFF. The CDR3 DNA reads TGTGCCAGCAGCTTAGGACCCGCGGGTGAGCAGTTCTTC.

The DNA of the CDR3 is TGTGCCAGCAGCTATTCTGAGACAGGGAGTGGGGAGCAGTACTTC. This gives the protein CASSYSETGSGEQYF. The J gene is TRBJ2-7, the V gene TRBV11-2; 7 bases are a match to TRBD1. The CDR3 length is 15 residues. J gave up 7 bases and V 4 bases, and 13 bases lay outside the gene matches. In germline, CDR1 is SGHAT, CDR2 FQNNGV.

The chain carries TRBV7-2 and TRBJ2-1; D perhaps matches TRBD2 (6 bases). Germline assignment: CDR1 SGHTA and CDR2 FQGNSA. This CDR3 has 12 residues. Trimming left V 7 bases short and J 9 bases short, with 13 bases between. Here the CDR3 reads CASTDPGLEQFF. The CDR3 DNA reads TGTGCCAGCACCGACCCGGGACTTGAGCAGTTCTTC.

The CDR3 sequence is CASSLAGTATSGNTIYF. In DNA form, the CDR3 reads TGCGCCAGCAGCTTGGCAGGGACAGCGACCTCTGGAAACACCATATATTTT. The chain has TRBV5-1 and TRBJ1-3; TRBD1 aligns across 7 bases. CDR1 and CDR2 (germline): SGHRS, YFSETQ. With V trimmed by 0 bases and J by 0 bases, 6 bases remained unmatched. This CDR3 has 17 residues.